Described below is a single T cell receptor (beta chain) sequence and its context. Its antigen remains unidentified. The source of the sample is a study of cytomegalovirus exposure and HLA in healthy donors. About the research overall: Roughly 180 million T cells yielded 100 million or so unique TCR beta sequences, as an earlier analysis found. Study conclusions and caveats: Available immune exposure information covered CMV serostatus only.

Trimming removed 0 bases at V and 9 bases at J, with 11 bases between. Germline V gives CDR1 LGHNA, CDR2 YNFKEQ. The CDR3 totals 13 residues. The PCR contained 60 Vbeta and 13 Jbeta primers. The repertoire was sequenced with immunoSEQ multiplex PCR; TCRdb's copy has only in-frame clones and lacks some. Among around 100,000 clones listed, 75% to 85% were seen once. The sample taken for sequencing was PBMCs. The chain is built from TRBV4-2 and TRBJ1-2, with a weak D call TRBD1 (6 bases). This TCR derives from a man aged 30-40 years in good health and CMV-seropositive. The DNA of the CDR3 is TGTGCCAGCAGCCAAGATACGGACAGCCGCTACACCTTC. Protein product: CASSQDTDSRYTF.